This T cell receptor beta chain was documented in a study of blood T cell repertoires in COVID-19. For the study at large: Collection of acute and convalescent COVID-19 samples took place in the United States, Italy and Spain.

Participants were aged 18 to 89 years from about two dozen US areas. Participants reported their clinical history, and cohort assignment relied on those reports. No more than 2 weeks before study entry, exposed participants had met a case of COVID-19. The data were produced by immunoSEQ multiplex PCR, yet TCRdb's version contains in-frame clones alone and is incomplete. The repertoire holds under 250,000 clones, with roughly four fifths as singletons. This CDR3 comprises 12 residues. V dropped 2 bases and J dropped 8; count of bases not matched to a gene: 2. Germline CDR1 and CDR2: LGHDT and YNNKEL (reference sequence).

The origin of this receptor is a woman aged 35 to 49 who had been exposed to COVID-19. The sample was PBMCs or T cells enriched from blood (not recorded which). The rearrangement joins TRBV3-1 (or the pseudogene TRBV3-2) to TRBJ1-1; 7 bases align to TRBD1. CDR3 protein: CASSQSTGEAFF. CDR3 DNA: TGTGCCAGCAGCCAATCGACAGGGGAAGCTTTCTTT.